This T cell receptor beta chain was captured in a study of OX40 agonist ivuxolimab in advanced cancers. The CDR3 loop spans 16 amino acids. CDR1 is SGHRS and CDR2 is YFSETQ in the germline V gene. The V gene end was trimmed by 4 bases and the J gene end by 4 bases; junction bases not matched to a gene: 8. Sequencing used immunoSEQ multiplex PCR; TCRdb keeps in-frame clones, though not all of them. This table holds approximately 35,000 clones, 70% to 85% found once. The sequence came from an adult with an advanced solid tumor such as melanoma, head and neck, liver or kidney cancer. The chain combines TRBV5-1 with TRBJ1-3, with 10 bases fitting TRBD1. Sequenced here: CD4+ or CD8+ T cells sorted from blood, sampled in a trial of the OX40 agonist ivuxolimab. CDR3: CASSLFGTGAGNTIYF. In DNA, the CDR3 is TGCGCCAGCAGCCTATTCGGGACAGGGGCCGGAAACACCATATATTTT.